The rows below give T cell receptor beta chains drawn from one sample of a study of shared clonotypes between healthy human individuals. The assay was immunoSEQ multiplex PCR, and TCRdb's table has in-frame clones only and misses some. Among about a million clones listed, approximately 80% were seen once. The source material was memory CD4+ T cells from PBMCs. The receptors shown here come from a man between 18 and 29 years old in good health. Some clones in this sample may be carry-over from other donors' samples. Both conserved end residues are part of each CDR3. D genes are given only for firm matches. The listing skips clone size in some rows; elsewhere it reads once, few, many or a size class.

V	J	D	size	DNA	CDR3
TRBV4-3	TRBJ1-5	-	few	TGCGCCAGCAGCCAAGATGTGGATCAGCCCCAGCATTTT	CASSQDVDQPQHF
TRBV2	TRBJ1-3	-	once	TGTGCCAGCCTCCAACAGGGCCTCTCTGGAAACACCATATATTTT	CASLQQGLSGNTIYF
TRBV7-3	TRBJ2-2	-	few	TGTGCCAGCAGCTTAAACGCCGGGGAGCTGTTTTTT	CASSLNAGELFF
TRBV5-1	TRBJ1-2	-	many	TGCGCCAGCAGCTTGGATACGTTCGCAGATGCAAGCTACACCTTC	CASSLDTFADASYTF
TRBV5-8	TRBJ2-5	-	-	TGTGCCAGCAGCTTGCGTAATGAACGGAAAGAGACCCAGTACTTC	CASSLRNERKETQYF
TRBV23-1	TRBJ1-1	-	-	TGCGCCAGCAGTCTGGCGGGGTCCACCAAGAACACTGAAGCTTTCTTT	CASSLAGSTKNTEAFF
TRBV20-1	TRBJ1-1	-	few	TGCAGTGCTAGACAGACGGCTGAAGCTTTCTTT	CSARQTAEAFF
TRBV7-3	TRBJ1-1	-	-	TGTGCCAGCAGCTTGGTGAGGGACGCCGGAGCTTTCTTT	CASSLVRDAGAFF
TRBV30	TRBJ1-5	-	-	TGTGCCTGGAGTGTACAGGGAAATCAGCCCCAGCATTTT	CAWSVQGNQPQHF
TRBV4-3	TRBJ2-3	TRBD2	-	TGCGCCAGCAGCCAAGAATGGGGACTAGCGGCCGAGGGAGATACGCAGTATTTT	CASSQEWGLAAEGDTQYF
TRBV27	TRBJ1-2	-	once	TGTGCCAGCAGCCGGGGCGGCGGGGCGCTTAAGATTAATGGCTACACCTTC	CASSRGGGALKINGYTF
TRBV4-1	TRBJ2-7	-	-	TGCGCCAGCAGCCAAGATCTACCAGGGTCCTACGAGCAGTACTTC	CASSQDLPGSYEQYF
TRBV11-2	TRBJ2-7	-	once	TGTGCCAGCAGCTTAGTCGGGGTCGAGCAGTACTTC	CASSLVGVEQYF
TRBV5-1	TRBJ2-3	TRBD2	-	TGCGCCAGCAGCGAGGAGAATACTAGCGGGAGTCCAGATACGCAGTATTTT	CASSEENTSGSPDTQYF
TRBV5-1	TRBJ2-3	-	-	TGCGCCAGCAGCCAGCAGACGGGGGATACGCAGTATTTT	CASSQQTGDTQYF
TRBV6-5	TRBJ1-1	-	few	TGTGCCAGCAGTTACTATAGTCTAGGGCTGAACACTGAAGCTTTCTTT	CASSYYSLGLNTEAFF